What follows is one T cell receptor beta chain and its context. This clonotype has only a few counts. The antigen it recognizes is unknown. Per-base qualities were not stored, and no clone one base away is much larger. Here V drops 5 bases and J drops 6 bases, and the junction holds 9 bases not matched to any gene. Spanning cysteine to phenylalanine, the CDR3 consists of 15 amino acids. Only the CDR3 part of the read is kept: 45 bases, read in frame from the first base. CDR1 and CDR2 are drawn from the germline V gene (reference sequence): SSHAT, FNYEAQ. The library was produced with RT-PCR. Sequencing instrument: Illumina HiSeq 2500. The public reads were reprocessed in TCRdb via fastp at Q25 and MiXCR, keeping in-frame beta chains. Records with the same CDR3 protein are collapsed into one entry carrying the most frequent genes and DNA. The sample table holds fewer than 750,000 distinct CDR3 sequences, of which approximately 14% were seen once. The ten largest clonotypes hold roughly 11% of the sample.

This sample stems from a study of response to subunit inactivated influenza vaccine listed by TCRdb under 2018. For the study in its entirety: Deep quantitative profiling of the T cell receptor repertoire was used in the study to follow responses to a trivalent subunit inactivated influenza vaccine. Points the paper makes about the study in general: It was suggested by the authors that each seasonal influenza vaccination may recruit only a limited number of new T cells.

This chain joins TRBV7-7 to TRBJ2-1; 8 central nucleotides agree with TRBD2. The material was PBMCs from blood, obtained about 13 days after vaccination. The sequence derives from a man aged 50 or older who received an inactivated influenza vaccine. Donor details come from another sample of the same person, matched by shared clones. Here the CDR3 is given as CASSPRAGGPNEQFF. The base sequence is TGTGCCAGCAGCCCACGGGCGGGAGGTCCCAATGAGCAGTTCTTC. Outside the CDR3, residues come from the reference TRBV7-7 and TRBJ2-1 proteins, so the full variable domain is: GAGVSQSPRYKVTKRGQDVTLRCDPISSHATLYWYQQALGQGPEFLTYFNYEAQPDKSGLPSDRFSAERPEGSISTLTIQRTEQRDSAMYRCASSPRAGGPNEQFFGPGTRLTVL.